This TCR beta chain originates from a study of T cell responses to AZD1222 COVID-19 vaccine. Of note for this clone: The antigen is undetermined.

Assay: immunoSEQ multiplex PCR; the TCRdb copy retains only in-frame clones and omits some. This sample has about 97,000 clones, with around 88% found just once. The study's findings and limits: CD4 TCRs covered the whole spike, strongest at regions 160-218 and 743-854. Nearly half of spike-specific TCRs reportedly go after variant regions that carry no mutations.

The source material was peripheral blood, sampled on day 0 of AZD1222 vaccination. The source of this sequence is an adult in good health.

This CDR3 is CASSPLVRGSYNEQFF. As DNA, the CDR3 is TGTGCCAGCAGTCCCCTTGTGCGGGGTAGCTACAATGAGCAGTTCTTC. The V call is TRBV14, the J call TRBJ2-1; D is perhaps TRBD2 (6 bases). The CDR3 consists of 16 residues. V was shortened by 6 bases and J by 3 bases, with 18 bases between the two germline ends. Germline assignment: CDR1 SGHDN and CDR2 FVKESK.